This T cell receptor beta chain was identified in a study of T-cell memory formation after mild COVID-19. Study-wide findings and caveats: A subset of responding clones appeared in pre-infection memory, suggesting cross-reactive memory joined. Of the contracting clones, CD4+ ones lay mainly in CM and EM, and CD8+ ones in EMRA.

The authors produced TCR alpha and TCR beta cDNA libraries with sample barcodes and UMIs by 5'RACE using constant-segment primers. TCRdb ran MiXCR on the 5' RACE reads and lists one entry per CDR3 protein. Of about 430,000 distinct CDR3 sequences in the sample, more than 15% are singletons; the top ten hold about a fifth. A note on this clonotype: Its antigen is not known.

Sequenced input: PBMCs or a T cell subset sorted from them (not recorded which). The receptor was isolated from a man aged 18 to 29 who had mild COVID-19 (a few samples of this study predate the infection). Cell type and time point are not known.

Written as DNA, the CDR3 is TGTGCCAGCAGCGTAGGAACCATTAACACTGAAGCTTTCTTT. Its translation is CASSVGTINTEAFF. This chain uses TRBV9 with TRBJ1-1; unclear D gene. Germline V gene sequence: CDR1 SGDLS, CDR2 YYNGEE. Trimming pared 0 bases from V and 2 bases from J, leaving 8 bases between. CDR3 length: 14 amino acids.